These 10 T cell receptor beta chains came from one sample sequenced in a study of T cell responses to AZD1222 COVID-19 vaccine. The table came from immunoSEQ multiplex PCR; TCRdb's copy has only in-frame clones and leaves some out. This table has around 60,000 clones, over 75% appearing once. Sequenced material: peripheral blood, taken 28 days after the second AZD1222 dose. The origin of the receptors is an adult who received the AZD1222 COVID-19 vaccine.

The chain is built from TRBV10-2 and TRBJ2-5; the D is unclear. V was pared by 2 bases and J by 5 bases, with 15 bases between. CDR1 is WSHSY and CDR2 is SAAADI in the germline V gene. The CDR3 runs 15 residues. For the CDR3, the DNA is TGCGCCAGCAGTGAGGTAAACCTGCTCCAGGAGACCCAGTACTTC. Its translation: CASSEVNLLQETQYF.

CDR3 DNA sequence: TGTGCCAGCAGCTCGGCGGCGGGACAGGGTATTTACGAGCAGTACTTC. It specifies CASSSAAGQGIYEQYF. The rearrangement uses TRBV5-5 and TRBJ2-7, with 9 bases aligning to TRBD1. Germline V gene data show CDR1 as SGHKS and CDR2 as YYEKEE (reference sequence). This CDR3 is 16 amino acids long. V shed 3 bases, J shed 4 bases, and the junction held 11 bases outside the gene matches. Using reference TRBV5-5 and TRBJ2-7 for the parts outside the CDR3, the full variable domain is DAGVTQSPTHLIKTRGQQVTLRCSPISGHKSVSWYQQVLGQGPQFIFQYYEKEERGRGNFPDRFSARQFPNYSSELNVNALLLGDSALYLCASSSAAGQGIYEQYFGPGTRLTVT.

The chain joins TRBV9 to TRBJ2-2; D is possibly TRBD1 (5 bases). The germline V gene encodes CDR1 SGDLS and CDR2 YYNGEE. This CDR3 spans 13 amino acids. V dropped 0 bases and J dropped 5 bases, with 5 bases sitting between them. The CDR3 DNA sequence: TGTGCCAGCAGCGTAGAGGGGACCGGGGAGCTGTTTTTT. Translating it yields CASSVEGTGELFF.

This chain connects TRBV7-9 to TRBJ1-2; 7 bases are shared with TRBD1. Germline V gives CDR1 SEHNR, CDR2 FQNEAQ (reference sequence). The CDR3 sequence is 12 residues long. V shed 5 bases, J shed 8 bases, and the junction held 5 bases outside the gene matches. CDR3 protein: CASSKGQTGYTF. The CDR3, as DNA: TGTGCCAGCAGCAAGGGACAGACGGGCTACACCTTC.

CDR3 in DNA: TGTGCCAGCAGCTTAGTTCTGGGACAGGGAGTAAAAGAGACCCAGTACTTC. The encoded protein is CASSLVLGQGVKETQYF. The chain uses TRBV13 and TRBJ2-5; TRBD1 matches 9 bases. V was clipped by 1 base and J by 3 bases; unmatched bases: 9. This CDR3 has 17 residues. The germline V gene has CDR1 PRHDT and CDR2 FYEKMQ (reference sequence).

V usage is TRBV5-4 and J usage is TRBJ2-2, with unresolved D. V gave up 3 bases and J gave up 6 bases, with 6 bases separating them. The V gene's germline CDR1 is SGHNT and CDR2 YYREEE (reference sequence). The CDR3 loop spans 12 amino acids. The chain's CDR3 is CASSSDPGELFF. As DNA, the CDR3 is TGTGCCAGCAGCTCGGACCCCGGGGAGCTGTTTTTT.

The genes are TRBV12-3 or TRBV12-4 and TRBJ2-7, with D uncertain. The CDR3 has 12 amino acids. The V end lost 3 bases, the J end lost 3 bases, and 6 bases lay between the germline ends. In nucleotides, the CDR3 is TGTGCCAGCAGTTTTGTTAACTACGAGCAGTACTTC. This gives the protein CASSFVNYEQYF.

CDR3 sequence: CASSPGSQETQYF. The CDR3 bases are TGTGCCAGCAGTCCCGGCAGCCAAGAGACCCAGTACTTC. The rearrangement uses TRBV6-6 and TRBJ2-5, with no clear D. CDR1 is MNHNY, CDR2 SVGAGI, per germline (reference sequence). This CDR3 comprises 13 residues. Trimming shortened V by 5 bases and J by 1 base, and 8 bases separated the two germline ends.

This sequence joins TRBV6-2 or TRBV6-3 and TRBJ2-7; 11 nucleotides align to TRBD2. Germline assignment: CDR1 MNHEY and CDR2 SVGEGT. With V trimmed by 5 bases and J by 7 bases, 7 bases remained unmatched. The CDR3 extends over 14 amino acids. In DNA form, the CDR3 reads TGTGCCAGCAGTCCACTAGCGGGAGCGGCTGAGCAGTACTTC. Protein: CASSPLAGAAEQYF.

The rearrangement joins TRBV28 to TRBJ1-2, with D maybe TRBD1 (5 bases). Germline values: CDR1 MDHEN, CDR2 SYDVKM. This CDR3 is built from 12 residues. V was cut by 10 bases and J by 3 bases, with 12 bases left in between. The CDR3 loop is CATGGLDYGYTF. In nucleotides, the CDR3 is TGTGCCACCGGGGGGTTGGACTATGGCTACACCTTC.